These 19 T cell receptor beta chains came from one sample sequenced in a study of blood T cell repertoires in COVID-19. TCRdb's copy holds only in-frame clones and misses some; the assay was immunoSEQ multiplex PCR. Of 250,000 to 400,000 clones in the sample, about 87% were seen once. The sample taken for sequencing was peripheral blood. These receptors all come from a woman aged 30 to 39 with COVID-19, enrolled during active disease.

The chain couples TRBV7-8 to TRBJ1-5, with D possibly TRBD1 on 6 matching bases. The V gene lost 2 bases and the J gene lost 10 bases, with 21 bases spanning the gap. This CDR3 has 16 residues. The germline gives CDR1 SGHVS, CDR2 FQNEAQ. The chain's CDR3 is CASSLMLTGSGHPQHF. Here the CDR3 DNA reads TGTGCCAGCAGCTTAATGCTCACAGGGAGTGGGCATCCCCAGCATTTT.

V is TRBV7-2 and J is TRBJ1-1; 7 bases are a match to TRBD1. This CDR3 has 13 residues. Trimming removed 7 bases from V and 10 bases from J; junction bases left unmatched: 12. From germline, CDR1 is SGHTA and CDR2 FQGNSA. DNA of the CDR3: TGTGCCAGCATACAAGGGACAGCGGCGTTAGCTTTCTTT. Its translation is CASIQGTAALAFF.

The V and J genes are TRBV11-2 and TRBJ2-7, with TRBD2 identical over 7 bases. The ends lost 3 bases at V and 0 bases at J; junction bases unmatched: 5. The germline CDR1 and CDR2 sequences are SGHAT and FQNNGV. The CDR3 loop spans 15 amino acids. The CDR3 DNA follows: TGTGCCAGCAGCTTGGGGGGGAGGAGCTCCTACGAGCAGTACGTC. Its translation: CASSLGGRSSYEQYV.

The J gene is TRBJ1-2, the V gene TRBV18, with 7 bases fitting TRBD1. CDR1 is KGHSH and CDR2 is LQKENI in the germline V gene. There are 13 residues in the CDR3. Trimming at V came to 5 bases and at J to 6 bases, leaving 6 bases not matched to a gene. The CDR3 region is CASSAQTGHGYTF. CDR3 nucleotides: TGTGCCAGCTCAGCACAGACAGGGCATGGCTACACCTTC.

A single count supports this clone. V is TRBV6-5 and J is TRBJ1-6, with 8 nucleotides matching TRBD1. V trimming: 10 bases; J trimming: 5 bases; junction bases outside the gene matches: 7. This CDR3 comprises 14 residues. The V gene's germline CDR1 is MNHEY and CDR2 SVGAGI. Here the CDR3 reads CATRDRKNNSPLHF. CDR3 nucleotides: TGTGCCACCAGGGACAGGAAGAATAATTCACCCCTCCACTTT.

This chain links TRBV14 with TRBJ1-3, with D uncertain. V was cut by 6 bases and J by 4 bases, with 13 bases left in between. The CDR3 totals 14 residues. From germline, CDR1 is SGHDN and CDR2 FVKESK. In DNA, the CDR3 is TGTGCCAGCAGTCCGGACTTGGAGGGAAACACCATATATTTT. Translation: CASSPDLEGNTIYF.

The V call is TRBV29-1, the J call TRBJ2-5; 7 positions agree with TRBD2. CDR1 and CDR2 from the germline V gene are SQVTM and ANQGSEA. The CDR3 loop spans 13 amino acids. V shed 1 base and J 4 bases; nucleotides not matched to a gene: 3. The CDR3 region has the DNA TGCAGCGTTGAAGGGGGGGGTCGAGAGACCCAGTACTTC. This gives the protein CSVEGGGRETQYF.

This clone was found a few times. The identical CDR3 is also encoded by other nucleotide sequences in the sample. The rearrangement links TRBV7-6 to TRBJ1-4; tentatively, D is TRBD1 (5 bases). The CDR3 runs to 15 residues. The V gene's germline CDR1 is SGHVS and CDR2 FNYEAQ. Trimming cost V 5 bases and J 0 bases, with 10 bases left between them. The CDR3 nucleotides are TGTGCCAGCAGCAGGGGTGCCGCAACTAATGAAAAACTGTTTTTT. Protein: CASSRGAATNEKLFF.

The chain joins TRBV7-2 to TRBJ2-2; 8 bases match TRBD1. Germline-derived CDR1 and CDR2 are SGHTA and FQGNSA. Trimming at V came to 1 base and at J to 4 bases, leaving 2 bases not matched to a gene. The CDR3 consists of 15 residues. CDR3 sequence reads: CASSLGRGRTGELFF. The CDR3 DNA is TGTGCCAGCAGCTTAGGCAGGGGGCGCACCGGGGAGCTGTTTTTT.

The sample holds one count of this clone. The chain combines TRBV6-5 with TRBJ2-7; 9 positions agree with TRBD1. Germline CDR1 is MNHEY and CDR2 is SVGAGI. The length of the CDR3 is 14 residues. V lost 6 bases and J lost 6; bases outside the gene matches: 9. CDR3 nucleotides: TGTGCCAGCAGCCTGGGACAGGGACTCCTCGAGCAGTACTTC. It yields the protein CASSLGQGLLEQYF.

V usage is TRBV7-2 and J usage is TRBJ2-1; 8 positions match TRBD2. Germline CDR1 is SGHTA and CDR2 is FQGNSA. The CDR3 spans 14 residues. Unmatched junction bases numbered 4, after V lost 7 bases and J lost 2 bases. CDR3 coding DNA: TGTGCCAGCACCGGGGGGGGGACCTACAATGAGCAGTTCTTC. This codes for CASTGGGTYNEQFF.

The CDR3 protein is CASRLRRRNEKLFF. The CDR3 region has the DNA TGTGCCAGCAGACTACGACGGCGAAATGAAAAACTGTTTTTT. The rearrangement joins TRBV2 to TRBJ1-4, with D unresolved. The CDR3 runs to 14 residues. Germline V gene lookup returns CDR1 SNHLY and CDR2 FYNNEI. V shed 6 bases and J shed 5 bases, with 13 bases lying between them.

The chain carries TRBV30 and TRBJ1-2; D perhaps matches TRBD1 (6 bases). The CDR3 has 16 residues. From germline, CDR1 is GTSNPN and CDR2 SVGIG (reference sequence). V lost 2 bases to trimming and J lost 4 bases, with 20 bases between them. The CDR3 DNA is TGTGCCTGGAGTCGAGGAGGGGGGGGAAGAGTCTATGGCTACACCTTC. Translation: CAWSRGGGGRVYGYTF.

CDR3 in DNA: TGCGCCAGCAGCTCGGGACAGGGGTTAGAAAAACTGTTTTTT. As protein: CASSSGQGLEKLFF. The gene calls are TRBV5-1 and TRBJ1-4, with 10 bases aligning to TRBD1. From germline, CDR1 is SGHRS and CDR2 YFSETQ. The V segment lost 3 bases and the J segment 8 bases; nucleotides outside the gene matches: 4. The CDR3 is made up of 14 amino acids.

The gene calls are TRBV7-2 and TRBJ2-1; 7 bases agree with TRBD1. V was pared by 5 bases and J by 9 bases, with 16 bases of the junction left unmatched. The CDR3 length is 16 residues. Per the germline V gene, CDR1 is SGHTA and CDR2 is FQGNSA. Here the CDR3 reads CASSPLDRAVASEQFF. The CDR3 region has the DNA TGTGCCAGCAGCCCCCTAGACAGGGCCGTAGCATCTGAGCAGTTCTTC.

V is TRBV5-1 and J is TRBJ2-5; 9 bases match TRBD2. V was pared by 5 bases and J by 5 bases, with 16 bases of the junction left unmatched. CDR1 is SGHRS, CDR2 YFSETQ, per germline. The CDR3 totals 17 residues. The CDR3 DNA follows: TGCGCCAGCAGATCCTCTAGCGGGGTACTTAGTGTGGAGACCCAGTACTTC. This encodes CASRSSSGVLSVETQYF.

The chain uses TRBV7-8 and TRBJ2-3; 7 bases fit TRBD2. With V trimmed by 8 bases and J by 2 bases, 10 bases remained unmatched. This CDR3 is built from 15 residues. Germline values: CDR1 SGHVS, CDR2 FQNEAQ. This chain's CDR3 is CASSLSGAYTDTQYF. CDR3 in DNA: TGTGCCAGCTCTCTGAGCGGGGCATACACAGATACGCAGTATTTT.

The chain combines TRBV4-2 with TRBJ2-7; a weak D match, TRBD1 (6 bases). Germline V CDR1 and CDR2: LGHNA, YNFKEQ. The CDR3 has 15 amino acids. Trimming pared 4 bases from V and 5 bases from J, leaving 18 bases between. The CDR3 reads CASSPKVGGLHEQYF. In DNA, the CDR3 is TGTGCCAGCAGCCCGAAGGTAGGGGGTCTACACGAGCAGTACTTC.

The chain is built from TRBV7-9 and TRBJ2-3; weak D call: TRBD1 (6 bases). V was trimmed by 6 bases and J by 1 base, leaving 11 bases between them. The germline CDR1 and CDR2 sequences are SEHNR and FQNEAQ (reference sequence). This CDR3 is 14 amino acids long. The CDR3 DNA reads TGTGCCAGCAGGGGGGCAGGAGGCACAGATACGCAGTATTTT. It encodes CASRGAGGTDTQYF.